Each of the 23 T cell receptor beta chains below was sequenced from the same sample in a study of T cell repertoires in cytomegalovirus infection. TCRdb re-analysed the reads in MiXCR, keeping a single row per CDR3 protein. The table lists approximately 150,000 distinct CDR3 sequences, 5.5% to 7% of them singletons. What was sequenced was PBMCs. The receptors were sampled from a human donor in good health (CMV status not recorded). Some clones in this sample may be carry-over from other donors' samples.

The chain is built from TRBV5-6 and TRBJ1-2; 7 positions agree with TRBD1. V lost 0 bases, J lost 3 bases, and 8 bases stayed unmatched. Per germline, CDR1 SGHDT and CDR2 YYEEEE. This CDR3 spans 16 amino acids. Here the CDR3 reads CASSLATGWSDYGYTF. For the CDR3, the DNA is TGTGCCAGCAGCTTGGCGACAGGGTGGAGTGACTATGGCTACACCTTC.

This clonotype was seen many times. Here the CDR3 reads CASSWDQRNTEAFF. CDR3 nucleotide sequence: TGTGCCAGCAGCTGGGACCAAAGGAACACTGAAGCTTTCTTT. The rearrangement uses TRBV7-9 and TRBJ1-1; D perhaps matches TRBD1 (5 bases). Per germline, CDR1 SEHNR and CDR2 FQNEAQ (reference sequence). V was pared by 4 bases and J by 1 base, with 10 bases between. This CDR3 has 14 residues.

This clonotype was recorded at least ten times. V gene TRBV19 combines with J gene TRBJ2-2; D ambiguous. The CDR3 has 14 amino acids. V shed 3 bases and J shed 4 bases, with 9 bases lying between them. Germline V lookup: CDR1 LNHDA, CDR2 SQIVND (reference sequence). CDR3 sequence reads: CASSIRVSTGELFF. The CDR3 nucleotides are TGTGCCAGTAGTATTCGGGTTAGCACCGGGGAGCTGTTTTTT.

This clonotype was found a few times. The chain links TRBV20-1 to TRBJ2-7; D not certain. V shed 6 bases and J shed 2 bases, with 11 bases lying between them. From germline, CDR1 is DFQATT and CDR2 SNEGSKA (reference sequence). CDR3 length: 12 residues. DNA for the CDR3: TGCAGTGCCCGCCTCGGGCCCTACGAGCAGTACTTC. It translates to CSARLGPYEQYF.

This clonotype has a handful of counts. This rearrangement joins TRBV6-5 to TRBJ2-4; the D call may be TRBD1 or TRBD2 (5 bases each). The CDR3 length is 15 residues. Germline V CDR1 and CDR2: MNHEY, SVGAGI. The germline V and J ends were trimmed by 2 bases and 2 bases, with 10 bases remaining between them. CDR3 in amino acids: CASSYEWGTKNIQYF. The CDR3 region has the DNA TGTGCCAGCAGTTACGAGTGGGGGACCAAAAACATTCAGTACTTC.

CDR3 loop: CSVVRTESYEQYF. In nucleotides, the CDR3 is TGCAGCGTTGTGCGGACGGAGTCCTACGAGCAGTACTTC. The V and J genes are TRBV29-1 and TRBJ2-7; D remains ambiguous. Germline assignment: CDR1 SQVTM and CDR2 ANQGSEA. V was trimmed by 4 bases and J by 1 base, leaving 11 bases between them. CDR3 length: 13 residues.

This clonotype showed up many times. This chain joins TRBV29-1 and TRBJ1-2; D remains unclear. V was clipped by 4 bases and J by 8 bases, with 8 bases between them. The CDR3 has 10 amino acids. CDR1 SQVTM and CDR2 ANQGSEA come from the germline V gene. CDR3 nucleotide sequence: TGCAGCGTTGCTGGGGAAGGCTACACCTTC. This encodes CSVAGEGYTF.

In this sample, this clonotype turned up a few times. This rearrangement joins TRBV20-1 to TRBJ1-4; 11 bases match TRBD1. The CDR3 runs 16 residues. CDR1 DFQATT and CDR2 SNEGSKA come from the germline V gene (reference sequence). V trimming: 4 bases; J trimming: 4 bases; junction bases outside the gene matches: 8. The DNA of the CDR3 is TGCAGTGCTAATAGGGACAGGGGGATGATTAATGAAAAACTGTTTTTT. This sequence encodes CSANRDRGMINEKLFF.

As to this clonotype: The junction does not match germline at one end; this may be a read error. This chain connects TRBV15 to TRBJ1-5, with no clear D. The CDR3 totals 13 residues. Germline values: CDR1 LNHNV, CDR2 YYDKDF (reference sequence). The CDR3 region has the DNA TGTGCCACCAGCAGAGATGGCAATCAGCCCCAGCCTTTT. Protein: CATSRDGNQPQPF.

This clonotype was counted at least ten times. The chain joins TRBV6-2 or TRBV6-3 to TRBJ1-5, with D possibly being TRBD1 (5 bases). CDR3 length: 14 residues. CDR1 is MNHEY, CDR2 SVGEGT, per germline. Trimming took 4 bases from V and 2 from J, leaving 9 bases between them. The CDR3 region has the DNA TGTGCCAGCAGTTTATTGGGACGCAATCAGCCCCAGCATTTT. Its protein is CASSLLGRNQPQHF.

This chain connects TRBV7-3 to TRBJ2-2; no reliable D call. V was shortened by 1 base and J by 0 bases, with 9 bases between the two germline ends. The CDR3 consists of 16 residues. Germline V lookup: CDR1 SGHTA, CDR2 FQGTGA. CDR3 sequence: CASSLNAGANTGELFF. CDR3 in DNA: TGTGCCAGCAGCTTAAACGCCGGCGCGAACACCGGGGAGCTGTTTTTT.

The chain links TRBV20-1 to TRBJ2-7; 8 bases line up with TRBD1. This CDR3 comprises 12 residues. Germline lookup yields CDR1 DFQATT and CDR2 SNEGSKA (reference sequence). V lost 6 bases and J lost 2; bases outside the gene matches: 3. CDR3 loop: CSATDRAYEQYF. The CDR3 bases are TGCAGTGCCACGGACAGGGCCTACGAGCAGTACTTC.

The table lists this clonotype with many counts. DNA of the CDR3: TGTGCCAGCAGTACTAACAGGGGGTCCTACGAGCAGTACTTC. This encodes CASSTNRGSYEQYF. The V and J genes are TRBV6-8 and TRBJ2-7, with 8 nucleotides matching TRBD1. J lost 1 base, V lost 5 bases, and 4 bases had no gene match. Germline V gene data show CDR1 as MNHGY and CDR2 as SAAAGT. This CDR3 is 14 amino acids long.

This clonotype came up many times. J is TRBJ2-1 and V is TRBV7-9; D is ambiguous. The V end was cut by 2 bases, the J end by 9 bases, with 11 bases between. Germline CDR1 is SEHNR and CDR2 is FQNEAQ (reference sequence). The CDR3 totals 13 residues. CDR3 nucleotides: TGTGCCAGCAGCTTAATAAGTGTGGGTGAGCAGTTCTTC. It encodes CASSLISVGEQFF. The complete variable domain, with remaining parts taken from reference TRBV7-9 and TRBJ2-1, reads DTGVSQNPRHKITKRGQNVTFRCDPISEHNRLYWYRQTLGQGPEFLTYFQNEAQLEKSRLLSDRFSAERPKGSFSTLEIQRTEQGDSAMYLCASSLISVGEQFFGPGTRLTVL.

This clonotype was recorded at least ten times. The V call is TRBV7-9, the J call TRBJ1-1; maybe TRBD1 (6 bases). The CDR3 is 15 amino acids. Germline values: CDR1 SEHNR, CDR2 FQNEAQ (reference sequence). Deletions cut 5 bases from V and 0 bases from J, with 13 bases between. CDR3: CASSPAGQMNTEAFF. CDR3 DNA sequence: TGTGCCAGCAGCCCCGCGGGACAAATGAACACTGAAGCTTTCTTT.

This clonotype was seen many times. The J gene is TRBJ2-7, the V gene TRBV10-3; a weak D match, TRBD2 (6 bases). CDR3 length: 14 amino acids. Per the germline V gene, CDR1 is ENHRY and CDR2 is SYGVKD. The germline V and J ends were trimmed by 3 bases and 7 bases, with 16 bases remaining between them. The CDR3 region has the DNA TGTGCCATCAGTGATCTAGCGCCACGCGGGGAGCAGTACTTC. Amino acid sequence: CAISDLAPRGEQYF.

This clonotype was observed many times. The chain employs TRBV27 and TRBJ2-7; perhaps TRBD1 as D (5 bases). Trimming took off 0 bases at V and 3 bases at J, with 9 bases between the two ends. Germline CDR1 is MNHEY and CDR2 is SMNVEV (reference sequence). The CDR3 extends over 14 amino acids. The CDR3 DNA reads TGTGCCAGCAGTTTATCGACAGCGAGCTACGAGCAGTACTTC. Encoded protein: CASSLSTASYEQYF.

The table lists this clonotype with a few counts. A read error may produce the germline difference seen at one junction end. This rearrangement joins TRBV20-1 to TRBJ2-3; D gene uncertain. Germline CDR1 DFQATT, CDR2 SNEGSKA (reference sequence). This CDR3 comprises 12 residues. CDR3 region: CSPSRARGTQYF. In DNA form, the CDR3 reads TGCAGTCCTAGTAGAGCCCGCGGTACGCAGTATTTT.

This clonotype was seen only a few times. The chain recombines TRBV9 with TRBJ2-3; 8 nucleotides match TRBD1. The CDR3 is made up of 17 amino acids. Germline loops: CDR1 SGDLS, CDR2 YYNGEE. V lost 3 bases, J lost 1 base, and 10 bases stayed unmatched. The CDR3 DNA reads as TGTGCCAGCAGCGCACAGGGGACAGGTCTTCGCACAGATACGCAGTATTTT. It is translated as CASSAQGTGLRTDTQYF.

The chain employs TRBV2 and TRBJ1-4, with 10 bases fitting TRBD1. Per germline, CDR1 SNHLY and CDR2 FYNNEI. After removal of 5 bases from V and 5 bases from J, the junction contained 8 bases not matched to a gene. The CDR3 consists of 16 residues. The CDR3 DNA reads TGTGCCAGCAGTCGACAGGGGGCTAGGGGGAATGAAAAACTGTTTTTT. It translates to CASSRQGARGNEKLFF. The full variable domain, in which reference TRBV2 and TRBJ1-4 provide the parts outside the CDR3, is EPEVTQTPSHQVTQMGQEVILRCVPISNHLYFYWYRQILGQKVEFLVSFYNNEISEKSEIFDDQFSVERPDGSNFTLKIRSTKLEDSAMYFCASSRQGARGNEKLFFGSGTQLSVL.

There are many counts of this clonotype. The chain joins TRBV12-3 or TRBV12-4 to TRBJ2-1; D unresolved. V lost 5 bases, J lost 6 bases, and 14 bases lay in between. The CDR3 length is 14 residues. The CDR3 DNA sequence: TGTGCCAGCAGTCGACAAGGTTTGGCCAATGAGCAGTTCTTC. It specifies CASSRQGLANEQFF.

This clonotype occurred many times. The V and J genes are TRBV25-1 and TRBJ1-1; D might be TRBD1 (5 bases). Germline CDR1 is MGHDK and CDR2 is SYGVNS. Trimming removed 3 bases at V and 4 bases at J, with 15 bases between. CDR3 length: 15 residues. The CDR3 DNA sequence: TGTGCCAGCAGTGAGCGGTTGGGGGGGGGCACTGAAGCTTTCTTT. It encodes CASSERLGGGTEAFF. The complete variable domain, with remaining parts taken from reference TRBV25-1 and TRBJ1-1, reads EADIYQTPRYLVIGTGKKITLECSQTMGHDKMYWYQQDPGMELHLIHYSYGVNSTEKGDLSSESTVSRIRTEHFPLTLESARPSHTSQYLCASSERLGGGTEAFFGQGTRLTVV.

This clonotype was seen repeatedly, ten times or more. The chain employs TRBV7-2 and TRBJ1-5; no clear D gene. This CDR3 has 14 residues. Germline CDR1 SGHTA, CDR2 FQGNSA. V was cut by 2 bases and J by 4 bases, with 9 bases left in between. The CDR3 DNA follows: TGTGCCAGCAGCTTAAGAAATCGGAATCAGCCCCAGCATTTT. Amino acids: CASSLRNRNQPQHF.